These 23 T cell receptor beta chains came from one sample sequenced in a study of metastatic and nonmetastatic thyroid tumors. TCRdb re-analyzed the PCR reads using MiXCR. The sample has about 28,000 clones; around 3.9% are singletons. Patients were all untreated before their thyroid surgery. The sample taken for sequencing was blood. The receptors derive from a male donor with papillary thyroid cancer or a benign thyroid nodule (not recorded which). Some clones in this sample may be carry-over from other donors' samples.

The chain joins TRBV24-1 to TRBJ1-2; D perhaps matches TRBD1 (6 bases). Trimming took 2 bases from V and 4 from J, leaving 10 bases between them. Per germline, CDR1 KGHDR and CDR2 SFDVKD. The CDR3 has 14 residues. In nucleotides, the CDR3 is TGTGCCACCAGTGATTGGGGGCATTCCTATGGCTACACCTTC. Translated: CATSDWGHSYGYTF.

This clone was detected only a few times. CDR3 amino acids: CASCRDRGPSGANVLTF. The CDR3 DNA reads TGTGCCAGCTGCCGGGACAGGGGGCCCTCTGGGGCCAACGTCCTGACTTTC. The chain has TRBV9 and TRBJ2-6; 12 bases fit TRBD1. Germline V gene lookup returns CDR1 SGDLS and CDR2 YYNGEE. The CDR3 runs 17 residues. V lost 7 bases and J lost 0; bases outside the gene matches: 5.

By proportion, this clone is medium-sized. V gene TRBV28 combines with J gene TRBJ2-7, with TRBD2 identical over 8 bases. V lost 7 bases to trimming and J lost 1 base; unmatched junction nucleotides: 12. The germline gives CDR1 MDHEN, CDR2 SYDVKM. The CDR3 contains 16 residues. In DNA, the CDR3 is TGTGCCAGCACCTCGGGAGGGTCAGCGGATTCCTACGAGCAGTACTTC. Residues: CASTSGGSADSYEQYF.

This clone occurred a few times. The chain uses TRBV6-1 and TRBJ1-4, with TRBD1 matching 10 bases. The CDR3 covers 14 residues. Germline CDR1 is MNHNS and CDR2 is SASEGT. V dropped 3 bases and J dropped 7; count of bases not matched to a gene: 2. The CDR3 spells CASSDGTGVEKLFF. Here the CDR3 DNA reads TGTGCCAGCAGTGACGGGACAGGGGTTGAAAAACTGTTTTTT.

In this sample, this clone turned up a few times. The chain couples TRBV6-2 or TRBV6-3 to TRBJ2-1, with TRBD2 identical over 12 bases. V trimming: 2 bases; J trimming: 4 bases; junction bases outside the gene matches: 0. The germline V gene has CDR1 MNHEY and CDR2 SVGEGT. CDR3 length equals 15 residues. This CDR3 reads CASSYTSGGYNEQFF. DNA of the CDR3: TGTGCCAGCAGTTACACTAGCGGGGGGTACAATGAGCAGTTCTTC.

This clone was found a few times. The chain combines TRBV20-1 with TRBJ2-7; TRBD2 agrees at 9 bases. The CDR3 contains 20 residues. Per germline, CDR1 DFQATT and CDR2 SNEGSKA (reference sequence). Trimming cost V 1 base and J 3 bases; bases outside gene matches: 22. As DNA, the CDR3 is TGCAGTGCTAGAGTCCCGACTAGCGGTGAGCGGCGGGCGATTGGCTACGAGCAGTACTTC. This translates into CSARVPTSGERRAIGYEQYF.

This clone is categorized as medium-sized (0.01 to 0.1%). The chain recombines TRBV6-5 with TRBJ1-6; D might be TRBD1 (5 bases). V was trimmed by 0 bases and J by 11 bases, leaving 8 bases between them. From germline, CDR1 is MNHEY and CDR2 SVGAGI. The CDR3 loop spans 13 amino acids. The CDR3 protein is CASSYSVRAPLHF. CDR3 sequence (DNA): TGTGCCAGCAGTTACTCGGTCAGGGCACCCCTCCACTTT.

In its sample, this clone was seen many times. Its ends do not fully match the called genes, so a read error is possible. The rearrangement uses TRBV14 and TRBJ2-1, with 8 bases lining up with TRBD1. Germline V gene lookup returns CDR1 SGHDN and CDR2 FVKESK. This CDR3 is 12 amino acids long. The CDR3 nucleotides read TGTGCCAGCAGCCAAGACCGGGACAGGTGGGTCTTC. Translation: CASSQDRDRWVF. The full variable domain, with the rest looked up from reference TRBV14 and TRBJ2-1, is EAGVTQFPSHSVIEKGQTVTLRCDPISGHDNLYWYRRVMGKEIKFLLHFVKESKQDESGMPNNRFLAERTGGTYSTLKVQPAELEDSGVYFCASSQDRDRWVFGPGTRLTVL.

This clone was observed a handful of times. This CDR3 is missing its conserved last phenylalanine or tryptophan, likely due to a read error. The chain employs TRBV11-2 and TRBJ1-5; TRBD1 aligns across 10 bases. This CDR3 is 16 amino acids long. In germline, CDR1 is SGHAT, CDR2 FQNNGV. Here the CDR3 reads CTNSLGGTGVNSPQHL. The CDR3 DNA sequence: TGTACCAACAGCTTAGGAGGGACAGGGGTAAATAGTCCCCAGCATCTT.

This clone is deemed medium-sized. The chain has TRBV28 and TRBJ1-2; tentative D call: TRBD1 (5 bases). The CDR3 spans 14 residues. Germline-derived CDR1 and CDR2 are MDHEN and SYDVKM. V lost 3 bases and J 1 base, leaving 9 bases between the germline ends. The CDR3 protein is CASSFTGGNYGYTF. The CDR3 nucleotides are TGTGCCAGCAGTTTCACAGGCGGTAACTATGGCTACACCTTC.

This clone ranks as medium-sized. The chain combines TRBV6-1 with TRBJ1-6; no clear D. V was pared by 5 bases and J by 4 bases, with 15 bases between. From germline, CDR1 is MNHNS and CDR2 SASEGT. The CDR3 is 16 residues long. The CDR3 region has the DNA TGTGCCAGCAGTTACATGGCAGCGCAATATAATTCACCCCTCCACTTT. Translating it yields CASSYMAAQYNSPLHF.

At least ten counts were recorded for this clone. V and J are TRBV3-1 and TRBJ1-1; D remains ambiguous. The germline V gene has CDR1 LGHDT and CDR2 YNNKEL (reference sequence). The V end lost 1 base, the J end lost 4 bases, and 10 bases lay between the germline ends. The CDR3 has 14 amino acids. The CDR3 region has the DNA TGTGCCAGCAGCCAAGTTTCGGGAAGCACTGAAGCTTTCTTT. Protein sequence: CASSQVSGSTEAFF.

The V gene is TRBV6-2 or TRBV6-3, the J gene TRBJ2-1; D perhaps matches TRBD1 (6 bases). This CDR3 contains 13 residues. Germline CDR1 MNHEY, CDR2 SVGEGT. With 4 bases removed from V and 4 bases from J, the gap between germline ends came to 8 bases. The CDR3 DNA sequence: TGTGCCAGCAGTTGGGACACTTACAATGAGCAGTTCTTC. Its translation: CASSWDTYNEQFF.

The chain uses TRBV12-3 or TRBV12-4 and TRBJ2-7, with 8 positions matching TRBD1. This CDR3 comprises 15 residues. With V trimmed by 5 bases and J by 3 bases, 9 bases remained unmatched. The CDR3 sequence: CASSLTGQGIYEQYF. CDR3 bases: TGTGCCAGCAGTCTAACCGGACAGGGTATCTACGAGCAGTACTTC.

The genes are TRBV24-1 and TRBJ2-3; D gene uncertain. The CDR3 contains 12 residues. The germline V gene has CDR1 KGHDR and CDR2 SFDVKD. V was trimmed by 3 bases and J by 6 bases, leaving 6 bases between them. The CDR3 sequence is CATSDPNDTQYF. The CDR3 DNA reads TGTGCCACCAGTGATCCTAATGATACGCAGTATTTT.

This clone was recorded a few times. CDR3 coding DNA: TGTGCCAGCAGTTATCTCGACGGTAACTATGGCTACACCTTC. This encodes CASSYLDGNYGYTF. This chain uses TRBV6-2 or TRBV6-3 with TRBJ1-2; D unclear. Per the germline V gene, CDR1 is MNHEY and CDR2 is SVGEGT. The V end lost 3 bases, the J end lost 1 base, and 9 bases lay between the germline ends. The CDR3 extends over 14 amino acids.

The rearrangement uses TRBV9 and TRBJ2-3; 9 bases fit TRBD1. The trim removed 0 bases at V and 2 bases at J, leaving 4 bases unmatched. Per the germline V gene, CDR1 is SGDLS and CDR2 is YYNGEE. The CDR3 contains 16 residues. This chain's CDR3 is CASSVEGQGNTDTQYF. CDR3 in DNA: TGTGCCAGCAGCGTAGAGGGACAGGGAAACACAGATACGCAGTATTTT.

This clone was counted at least ten times. Other DNA sequences in the same sample also yield this CDR3. The chain carries TRBV19 and TRBJ1-1; D might be TRBD1 (5 bases). Germline lookup yields CDR1 LNHDA and CDR2 SQIVND (reference sequence). V lost 3 bases and J lost 10, with 9 bases in between. The CDR3 contains 11 residues. The CDR3 coding sequence is TGTGCCAGTAGTATTGGGGCGGGAGCTTTCTTT. Its protein product is CASSIGAGAFF.

This clone was seen repeatedly, ten times or more. The chain joins TRBV4-1 to TRBJ2-3, with D perhaps matching TRBD2 (6 bases). The CDR3 covers 13 residues. In germline, CDR1 is MGHRA, CDR2 YSYEKL. V was shortened by 3 bases and J by 8 bases, with 12 bases between the two germline ends. The CDR3 loop is CASSQGGGGTQYF. CDR3 coding DNA: TGCGCCAGCAGCCAGGGAGGTGGAGGTACGCAGTATTTT.

The rearrangement links TRBV6-5 to TRBJ1-1; D not certain. From germline, CDR1 is MNHEY and CDR2 SVGAGI. V lost 2 bases and J 3 bases, leaving 10 bases between the germline ends. The CDR3 extends over 14 amino acids. Here the CDR3 DNA reads TGTGCCAGCAGTTACCAGGTTGGGTACACTGAAGCTTTCTTT. Residues: CASSYQVGYTEAFF.

In its sample, this clone ranks as medium-sized. The rearrangement uses TRBV6-1 and TRBJ1-2; D not certain. The CDR3 is 14 amino acids. Trimming removed 2 bases from V and 0 bases from J, with 7 bases in between. Germline loops: CDR1 MNHNS, CDR2 SASEGT. CDR3 sequence (DNA): TGTGCCAGCAGTGAACCCGACTCTAACTATGGCTACACCTTC. Protein sequence: CASSEPDSNYGYTF.

The sample holds a few counts of this clone. The chain combines TRBV5-1 with TRBJ1-2; 9 nucleotides align to TRBD1. CDR3 length: 17 amino acids. The germline CDR1 and CDR2 sequences are SGHRS and YFSETQ. Unmatched junction bases numbered 9, after V lost 0 bases and J lost 3 bases. In DNA, the CDR3 is TGCGCCAGCAGCTTGGCCGGGGGACAGGGCCTGGACTATGGCTACACCTTC. It encodes CASSLAGGQGLDYGYTF.

J is TRBJ2-2 and V is TRBV7-9; 10 nucleotides agree with TRBD2. The CDR3 covers 17 residues. Germline trimming cut 0 bases from V and 4 bases from J; bases unmatched to any gene: 5. The V gene's germline CDR1 is SEHNR and CDR2 FQNEAQ (reference sequence). This CDR3 reads CASSLALAGVSTGELFF. For the CDR3, the DNA is TGTGCCAGCAGCTTAGCCCTAGCGGGAGTGAGCACCGGGGAGCTGTTTTTT.